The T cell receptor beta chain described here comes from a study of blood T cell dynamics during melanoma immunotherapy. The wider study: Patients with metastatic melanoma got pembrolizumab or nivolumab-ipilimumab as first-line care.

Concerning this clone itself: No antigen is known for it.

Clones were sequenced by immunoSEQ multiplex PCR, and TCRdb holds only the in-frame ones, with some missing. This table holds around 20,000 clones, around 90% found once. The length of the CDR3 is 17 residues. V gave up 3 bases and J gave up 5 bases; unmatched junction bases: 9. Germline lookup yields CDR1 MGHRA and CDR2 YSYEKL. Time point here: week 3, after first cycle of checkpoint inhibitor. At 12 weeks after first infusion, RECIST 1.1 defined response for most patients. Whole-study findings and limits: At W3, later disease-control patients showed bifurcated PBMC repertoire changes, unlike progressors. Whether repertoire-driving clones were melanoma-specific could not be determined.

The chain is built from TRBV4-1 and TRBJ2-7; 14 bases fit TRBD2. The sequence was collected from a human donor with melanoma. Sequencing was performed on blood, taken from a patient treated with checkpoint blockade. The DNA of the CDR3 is TGCGCCAGCAGCCAGGGGCTGGGACTAGCGGGAGACGACGAGCAGTACTTC. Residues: CASSQGLGLAGDDEQYF.